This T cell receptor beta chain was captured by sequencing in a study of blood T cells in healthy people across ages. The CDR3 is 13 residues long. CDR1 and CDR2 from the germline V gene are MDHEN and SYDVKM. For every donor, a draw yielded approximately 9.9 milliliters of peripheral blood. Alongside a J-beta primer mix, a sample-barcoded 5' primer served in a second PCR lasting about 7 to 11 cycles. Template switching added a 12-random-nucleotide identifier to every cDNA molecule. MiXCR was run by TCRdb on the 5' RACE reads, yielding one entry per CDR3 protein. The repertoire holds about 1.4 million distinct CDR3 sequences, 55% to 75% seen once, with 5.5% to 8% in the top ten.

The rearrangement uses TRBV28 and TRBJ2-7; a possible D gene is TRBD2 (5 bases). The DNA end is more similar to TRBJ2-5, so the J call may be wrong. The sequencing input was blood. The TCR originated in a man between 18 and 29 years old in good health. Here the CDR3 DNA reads TGTGCCAGCAGCCCGGCCGGGATGGAGACCCAGTACTTC. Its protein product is CASSPAGMETQYF.